This T cell receptor beta chain was identified during a study of technical replicates of blood from a few donors. The CDR3 has 14 residues. Germline V gives CDR1 KGHSH, CDR2 LQKENI. The ends were cut back, 3 bases at V and 4 bases at J, with 12 bases in the middle. TCRdb's copy holds only in-frame clones and misses some; the assay was immunoSEQ multiplex PCR. The top ten hold about 0.39% of the sample, which has tens of thousands of clones, roughly 92% seen once. Source material: T cells isolated from PBMCs. The chain carries TRBV18 and TRBJ1-1; D call uncertain. The clonotype comes from a human donor in good health. The CDR3 DNA is TGTGCCAGCTCACCCGTCCAAACTTTCACTGAAGCTTTCTTT. Translation: CASSPVQTFTEAFF.